This T cell receptor beta chain was observed in a study of shared clonotypes between healthy human individuals. As for the study in general: Each donor contributed plates that comprised three CD4 naive, three CD4 memory, two CD8 naive and one CD8 memory.

Positively selected for CCR7, the CD45RO-negative cells used as naive CD8 cells excluded terminally differentiated effector memory CD45RA+ cells. Germline-derived CDR1 and CDR2 are SGHTA and FQGTGA. The CDR3 totals 13 residues. V shed 5 bases and J shed 3 bases, with 10 bases lying between them. The assay was carried out at the deep level. Original handling: For the immunoSEQ data, sequences were junction-only without quality scores, so filtering differed. This table comes from immunoSEQ multiplex PCR, and its TCRdb copy is limited to in-frame clones, with some not included. For V, J and clone size, that table is used; D and trimming come from the DNA. The sample lists approximately 650,000 clones, over 95% seen once, with 0.09% to 0.13% in the top ten.

The material sequenced was naive CD8+ T cells sorted from blood. The receptor was isolated from a woman under 40 in good health. The V and J genes are TRBV7-3 and TRBJ1-1, with a weak D call TRBD1 (6 bases). CDR3 protein: CASSKDRYTEAFF. The CDR3 nucleotides read TGTGCCAGCAGCAAAGACAGGTACACTGAAGCTTTCTTT.